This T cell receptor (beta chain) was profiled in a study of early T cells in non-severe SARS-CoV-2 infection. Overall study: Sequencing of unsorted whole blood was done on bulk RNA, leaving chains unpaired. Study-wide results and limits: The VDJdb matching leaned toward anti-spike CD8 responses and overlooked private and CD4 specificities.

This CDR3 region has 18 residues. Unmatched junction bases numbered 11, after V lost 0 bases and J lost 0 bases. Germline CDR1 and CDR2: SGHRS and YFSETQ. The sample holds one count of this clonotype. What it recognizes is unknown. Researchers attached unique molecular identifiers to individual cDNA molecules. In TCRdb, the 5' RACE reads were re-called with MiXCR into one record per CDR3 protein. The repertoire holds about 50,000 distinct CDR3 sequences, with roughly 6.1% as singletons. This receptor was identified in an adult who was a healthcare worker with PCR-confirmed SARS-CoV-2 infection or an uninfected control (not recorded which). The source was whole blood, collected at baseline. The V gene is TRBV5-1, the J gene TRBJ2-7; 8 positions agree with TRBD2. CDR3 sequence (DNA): TGCGCCAGCAGCTTGGCCTACTCCGGACTAGCAAACTCCTACGAGCAGTACTTC. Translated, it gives CASSLAYSGLANSYEQYF. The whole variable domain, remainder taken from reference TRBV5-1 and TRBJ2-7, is KAGVTQTPRYLIKTRGQQVTLSCSPISGHRSVSWYQQTPGQGLQFLFEYFSETQRNKGNFPGRFSGRQFSNSRSEMNVSTLELGDSALYLCASSLAYSGLANSYEQYFGPGTRLTVT.